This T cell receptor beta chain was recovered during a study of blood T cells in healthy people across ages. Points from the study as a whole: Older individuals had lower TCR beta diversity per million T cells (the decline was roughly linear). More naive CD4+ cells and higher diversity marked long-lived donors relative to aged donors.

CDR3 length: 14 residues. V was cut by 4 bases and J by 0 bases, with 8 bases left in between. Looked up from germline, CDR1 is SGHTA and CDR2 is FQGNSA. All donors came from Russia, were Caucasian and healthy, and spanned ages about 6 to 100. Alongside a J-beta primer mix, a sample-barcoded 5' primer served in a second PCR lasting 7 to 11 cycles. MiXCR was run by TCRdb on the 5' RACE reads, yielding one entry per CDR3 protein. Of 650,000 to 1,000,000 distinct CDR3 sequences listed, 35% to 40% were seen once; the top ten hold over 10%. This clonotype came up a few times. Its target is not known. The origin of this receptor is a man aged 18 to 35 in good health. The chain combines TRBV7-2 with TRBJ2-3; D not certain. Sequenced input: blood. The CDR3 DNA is TGTGCCAGCAGCTCTCCAGGAAGCACAGATACGCAGTATTTT. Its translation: CASSSPGSTDTQYF.